These 3 T cell receptor beta chains came from one sample sequenced in a study of beta chain features in type 1 diabetes. Every bit of the isolated RNA underwent reverse transcription, so sequencing read expressed TCRB transcripts. Clones were read by immunoSEQ multiplex PCR, and TCRdb kept only the in-frame ones, dropping some. Among roughly 170,000 clones, about 12% were seen once, and the ten largest hold about 0.66%. The specimen sequenced was central memory CD4+ T cells from blood. These receptors originate from a woman aged 18 to 35 in good health.

This clone occurred a few times. The rearrangement uses TRBV30 and TRBJ1-4, with D maybe TRBD1 (6 bases). The CDR3 is 15 residues long. Germline CDR1 and CDR2: GTSNPN and SVGIG (reference sequence). The V end was cut by 4 bases, the J end by 0 bases, with 12 bases between. CDR3 nucleotide sequence: TGTGCCTGGAAGGGGACAACTGCAACTAATGAAAAACTGTTTTTT. Translating it yields CAWKGTTATNEKLFF.

The chain links TRBV10-3 to TRBJ2-5; D is possibly TRBD2 (5 bases). The V end was cut by 0 bases, the J end by 1 base, with 9 bases between. The V gene's germline CDR1 is ENHRY and CDR2 SYGVKD. The CDR3 sequence is 15 residues long. In nucleotides, the CDR3 is TGTGCCATCAGTGAGTCCGGGGTAACCCAAGAGACCCAGTACTTC. Translation: CAISESGVTQETQYF.

The gene calls are TRBV14 and TRBJ2-1, with D perhaps TRBD2 (7 bases). Trimming shortened V by 2 bases and J by 6 bases, and 8 bases separated the two germline ends. The CDR3 spans 13 residues. Germline V gene data show CDR1 as SGHDN and CDR2 as FVKESK. The CDR3 region is CASSQRGANEQFF. The CDR3 DNA sequence: TGTGCCAGCAGCCAACGGGGGGCCAATGAGCAGTTCTTC.